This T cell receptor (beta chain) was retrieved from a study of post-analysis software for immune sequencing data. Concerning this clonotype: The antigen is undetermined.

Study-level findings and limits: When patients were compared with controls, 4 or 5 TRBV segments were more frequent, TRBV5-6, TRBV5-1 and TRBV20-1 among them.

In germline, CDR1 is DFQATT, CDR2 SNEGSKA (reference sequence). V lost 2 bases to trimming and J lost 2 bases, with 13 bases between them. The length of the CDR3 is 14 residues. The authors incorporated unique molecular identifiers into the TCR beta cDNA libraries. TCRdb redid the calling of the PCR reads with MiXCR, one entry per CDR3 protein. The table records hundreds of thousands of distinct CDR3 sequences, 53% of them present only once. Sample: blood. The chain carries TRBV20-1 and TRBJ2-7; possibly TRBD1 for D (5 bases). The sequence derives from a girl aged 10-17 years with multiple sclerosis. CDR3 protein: CSARKSTRAYEQYF. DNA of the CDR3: TGCAGTGCTAGAAAGAGCACCAGGGCCTACGAGCAGTACTTC.